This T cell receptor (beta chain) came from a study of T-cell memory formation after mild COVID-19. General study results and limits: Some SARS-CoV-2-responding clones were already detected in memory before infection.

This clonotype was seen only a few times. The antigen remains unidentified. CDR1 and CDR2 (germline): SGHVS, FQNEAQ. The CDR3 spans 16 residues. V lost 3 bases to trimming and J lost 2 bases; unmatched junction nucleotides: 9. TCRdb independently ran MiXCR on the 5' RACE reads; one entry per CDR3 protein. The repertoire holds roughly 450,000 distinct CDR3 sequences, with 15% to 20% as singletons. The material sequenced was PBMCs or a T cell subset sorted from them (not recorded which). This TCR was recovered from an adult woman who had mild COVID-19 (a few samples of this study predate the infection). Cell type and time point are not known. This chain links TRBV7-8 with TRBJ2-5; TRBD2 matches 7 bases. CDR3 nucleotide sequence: TGTGCCAGCAGCTTTATGGAAGCGGGAATTCAAGAGACCCAGTACTTC. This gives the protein CASSFMEAGIQETQYF.